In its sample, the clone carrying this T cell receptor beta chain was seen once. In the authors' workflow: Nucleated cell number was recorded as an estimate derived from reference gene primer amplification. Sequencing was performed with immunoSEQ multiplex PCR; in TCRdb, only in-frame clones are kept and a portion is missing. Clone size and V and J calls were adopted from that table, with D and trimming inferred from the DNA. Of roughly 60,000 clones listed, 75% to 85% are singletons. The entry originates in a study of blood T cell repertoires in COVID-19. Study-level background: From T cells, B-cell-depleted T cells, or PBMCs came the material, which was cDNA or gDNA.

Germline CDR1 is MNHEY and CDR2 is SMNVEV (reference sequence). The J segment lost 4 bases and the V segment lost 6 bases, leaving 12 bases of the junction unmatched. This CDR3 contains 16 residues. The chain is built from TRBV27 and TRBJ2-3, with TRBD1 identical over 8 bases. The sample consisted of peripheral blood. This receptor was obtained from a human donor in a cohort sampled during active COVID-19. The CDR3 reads CASSERTGKLADTQYF. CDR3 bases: TGTGCCAGCAGCGAGCGGACAGGGAAATTGGCAGATACGCAGTATTTT.